This T cell receptor beta chain was obtained from a study of T cells in Graves' hyperthyroidism and ophthalmopathy. Patients counted as stable if ophthalmopathy did not develop within 18 months. Germline V CDR1 and CDR2: SGHRS, YFSETQ. This CDR3 has 13 residues. Between the trimmed V and J ends, which lost 2 bases and 10 bases, there was a span of 15 bases. What was amplified from RNA transcripts were TCR beta CDR3 regions. HTBI primers drove first-round RT-PCR of the TCR CDR3. TCRdb independently ran MiXCR on the multiplex PCR reads; one entry per CDR3 protein. The sample holds approximately 560,000 distinct CDR3 sequences, around 42% seen once.

The genes are TRBV5-1 and TRBJ1-1; the D is unclear. The sequencing sample was made of peripheral blood or thyroid tissue (not recorded which). This TCR came from a woman under 30 with Graves' hyperthyroidism. The CDR3 nucleotides read TGCGCCAGCAGCTTAAACTGGGCTAACGTAGCTTTCTTT. Its protein product is CASSLNWANVAFF. The variable domain in full, with the rest retrieved from reference TRBV5-1 and TRBJ1-1, is KAGVTQTPRYLIKTRGQQVTLSCSPISGHRSVSWYQQTPGQGLQFLFEYFSETQRNKGNFPGRFSGRQFSNSRSEMNVSTLELGDSALYLCASSLNWANVAFFGQGTRLTVV.